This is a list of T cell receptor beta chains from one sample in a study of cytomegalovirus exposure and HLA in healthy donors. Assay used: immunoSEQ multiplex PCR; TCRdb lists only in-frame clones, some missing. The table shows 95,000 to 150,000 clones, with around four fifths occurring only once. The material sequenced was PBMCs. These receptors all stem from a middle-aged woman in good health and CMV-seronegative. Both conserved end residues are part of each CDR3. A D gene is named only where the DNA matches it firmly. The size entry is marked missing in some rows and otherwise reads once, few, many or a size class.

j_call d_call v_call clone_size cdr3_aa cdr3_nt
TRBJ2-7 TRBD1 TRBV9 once CASSPTGGSYEQYF TGTGCCAGCAGCCCTACAGGGGGCTCCTACGAGCAGTACTTC
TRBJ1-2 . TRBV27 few CASSLNYRENYGYTF TGTGCCAGCAGTTTAAACTACAGGGAAAACTATGGCTACACCTTC
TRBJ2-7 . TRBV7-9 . CASSARDSLLEQYF TGTGCCAGCAGCGCCCGGGATTCCCTCTTAGAGCAGTACTTC
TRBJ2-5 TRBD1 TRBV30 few CAWRQGYQETQYF TGTGCCTGGAGACAGGGGTATCAAGAGACCCAGTACTTC
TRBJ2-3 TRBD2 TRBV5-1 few CASSLDSGTSGVGVSDTQYF TGCGCCAGCAGCTTGGATTCCGGGACTAGCGGGGTGGGGGTATCAGATACGCAGTATTTT
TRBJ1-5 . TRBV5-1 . CASSLDGGGNQPQHF TGCGCCAGCAGCTTGGACGGGGGGGGCAATCAGCCCCAGCATTTT
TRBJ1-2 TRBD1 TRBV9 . CASSVAGTAIYGYTF TGTGCCAGCAGCGTTGCTGGGACAGCCATCTATGGCTACACCTTC
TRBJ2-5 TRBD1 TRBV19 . CASSIRTGGGGQETQYF TGTGCCAGTAGTATCAGGACAGGGGGCGGGGGGCAAGAGACCCAGTACTTC
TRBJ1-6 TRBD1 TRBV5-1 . CASSLLNRGTNSPLHF TGCGCCAGCAGCTTGTTGAACAGGGGGACGAATTCACCCCTCCACTTT
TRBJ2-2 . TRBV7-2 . CASSPDWIVTGELFF TGTGCCAGCAGCCCCGACTGGATCGTCACCGGGGAGCTGTTTTTT
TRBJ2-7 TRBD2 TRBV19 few CASSIGAGGLYEQYF TGTGCCAGTAGTATCGGAGCGGGGGGGCTCTACGAGCAGTACTTC
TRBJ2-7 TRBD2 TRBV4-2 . CASSQGGAGAYEQYF TGTGCCAGCAGCCAGGGAGGGGCGGGGGCCTACGAGCAGTACTTC
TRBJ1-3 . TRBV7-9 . CSSSLSALGGNTIYF TGTTCCAGCAGCTTATCGGCTCTCGGGGGAAACACCATATATTTT
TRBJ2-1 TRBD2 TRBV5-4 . CASTLTSGRALGEQFF TGTGCCAGCACCCTAACTAGCGGGAGGGCCTTGGGTGAGCAGTTCTTC
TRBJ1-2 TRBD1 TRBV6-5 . CASSYSISGTAYGYTF TGTGCCAGCAGTTACTCGATTTCCGGGACAGCCTATGGCTACACCTTC
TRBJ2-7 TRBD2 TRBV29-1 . CSVETGGPKEQYF TGCAGCGTTGAGACGGGAGGGCCGAAGGAGCAGTACTTC
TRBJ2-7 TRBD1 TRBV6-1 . CASSEAWDRDTYEQYF TGTGCCAGCAGTGAAGCTTGGGACAGGGACACCTACGAGCAGTACTTC
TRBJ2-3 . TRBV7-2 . CASSFGRGDTQYF TGTGCCAGCAGCTTCGGCCGGGGGGATACGCAGTATTTT
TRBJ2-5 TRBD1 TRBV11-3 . CASSQRTGETQYF TGTGCCAGCAGCCAGCGGACAGGGGAGACCCAGTACTTC
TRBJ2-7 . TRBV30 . CAWSVYAGNYEQYF TGTGCCTGGAGTGTATATGCGGGGAACTACGAGCAGTACTTC
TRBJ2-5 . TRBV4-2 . CASSARETQETQYF TGTGCCAGCAGCGCGCGGGAAACCCAAGAGACCCAGTACTTC
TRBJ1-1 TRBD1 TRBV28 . CASRRPTGEAFF TGTGCCAGCAGACGGCCGACAGGGGAAGCTTTCTTT
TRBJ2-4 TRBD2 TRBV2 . CASSENFPGAGGDIQYF TGTGCCAGCAGTGAAAATTTTCCCGGAGCGGGAGGGGACATTCAGTACTTC
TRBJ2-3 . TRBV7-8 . CASSLGGLDTQYF TGTGCCAGCAGCTTAGGAGGGCTAGATACGCAGTATTTT
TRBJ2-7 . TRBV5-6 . CASSLGQSTIAQYF TGTGCCAGCAGCTTGGGACAGTCGACGATTGCGCAGTACTTC
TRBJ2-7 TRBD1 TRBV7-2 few CASSLVQGAPLGDEQYF TGTGCCAGCAGCTTAGTTCAGGGGGCACCTCTGGGGGACGAGCAGTACTTC
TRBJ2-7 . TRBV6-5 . CASRRDWGSYEQYF TGTGCCAGCCGCAGGGATTGGGGTTCCTACGAGCAGTACTTC
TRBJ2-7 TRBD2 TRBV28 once CASRGGGLAGNGGEQYF TGTGCCAGCAGGGGAGGTGGGCTAGCGGGAAACGGGGGCGAGCAGTACTTC
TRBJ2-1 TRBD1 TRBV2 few CASRGTGGGEQFF TGTGCCAGCAGGGGGACAGGGGGAGGTGAGCAGTTCTTC
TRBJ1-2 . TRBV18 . CASSPEEAGYGYTF TGTGCCAGCTCACCAGAAGAAGCAGGGTATGGCTACACCTTC
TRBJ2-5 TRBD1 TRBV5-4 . CASSPGGQGTETQYF TGTGCCAGCAGCCCAGGAGGACAGGGGACAGAGACCCAGTACTTC
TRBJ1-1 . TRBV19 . CASRDSNTEAFF TGTGCCAGTAGGGACAGTAACACTGAAGCTTTCTTT
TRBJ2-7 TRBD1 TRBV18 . CASSSSTGVDEQYF TGTGCCAGCTCATCCTCGACAGGGGTGGACGAGCAGTACTTC
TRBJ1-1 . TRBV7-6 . CASSLAWGGNTEAFF TGTGCCAGCAGCTTAGCCTGGGGGGGGAACACTGAAGCTTTCTTT
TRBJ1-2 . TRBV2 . CASRADRESYGYTF TGTGCCAGCAGAGCCGACAGAGAAAGTTATGGCTACACCTTC
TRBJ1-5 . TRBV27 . CASSLNSGGRGQPQHF TGTGCCAGCAGCCTGAATTCGGGGGGGAGGGGTCAGCCCCAGCATTTT
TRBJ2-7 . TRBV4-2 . CASSQDRQASYEQYF TGTGCCAGCAGCCAAGATCGGCAGGCCTCCTACGAGCAGTACTTC
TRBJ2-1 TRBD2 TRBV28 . CASRFSGNSYNERFF TGTGCCAGCAGATTTAGCGGGAACTCCTACAATGAGCGGTTCTTC
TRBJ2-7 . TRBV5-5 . CASSFLSSYYEQYF TGTGCCAGCAGCTTCCTTTCCTCTTACTACGAGCAGTACTTC
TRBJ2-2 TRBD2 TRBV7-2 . CARGTSSNTGELFF TGTGCCAGGGGGACTAGCTCCAACACCGGGGAGCTGTTTTTT
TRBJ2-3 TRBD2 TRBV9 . CASSVGVAGGTDTQYF TGTGCCAGCAGCGTAGGGGTAGCGGGAGGCACAGATACGCAGTATTTT
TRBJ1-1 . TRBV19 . CASTLGGTEGTEAFF TGTGCCAGTACCCTGGGCGGGACGGAGGGGACTGAAGCTTTCTTT
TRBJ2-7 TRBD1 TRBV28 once CASSLYGDSYEQYF TGTGCCAGCAGTTTATACGGGGACAGTTACGAGCAGTACTTC
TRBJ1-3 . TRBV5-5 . CASGSGFVSGNTIYF TGTGCCAGCGGCTCGGGGTTCGTTTCTGGAAACACCATATATTTT
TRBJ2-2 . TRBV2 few CASSVRGNTGELFF TGTGCCAGCAGTGTTCGGGGAAACACCGGGGAGCTGTTTTTT
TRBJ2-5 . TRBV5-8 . CASSLTTGQGGPQYF TGTGCCAGCAGCTTGACCACAGGACAAGGTGGGCCCCAGTACTTC